This T cell receptor beta chain was documented in a study of blood T cell repertoires in COVID-19. Study in general: Italy, Spain and the United States were the sources of the convalescent and acute COVID-19 samples. PBMCs, B-cell-depleted T cells, or T cells were the source of the cDNA or gDNA that made up the material.

Trimming stripped 2 bases from V and 7 bases from J, with 18 bases between. The CDR3 spans 16 residues. Germline lookup yields CDR1 LNHNV and CDR2 YYDKDF (reference sequence). Per the authors' pipeline: Amplified reference gene primers provided the basis for estimating nucleated cell counts. Assay: immunoSEQ multiplex PCR; the TCRdb copy retains only in-frame clones and omits some. Clone size and the V and J calls come from that table; the DNA yielded D and trimming. The profile shows roughly 140,000 clones, 80% of them singletons. The rearrangement joins TRBV15 to TRBJ2-1, with a weak D call TRBD2 (7 bases). The sequenced sample consisted of peripheral blood. The source is a man between 60 and 75 years old with acute or convalescent COVID-19. This CDR3 reads CATSRHTGRAQNEQFF. For the CDR3, the DNA is TGTGCCACCAGCAGACACACAGGGAGGGCTCAGAATGAGCAGTTCTTC. Full variable domain (missing parts from reference TRBV15 and TRBJ2-1): DAMVIQNPRYQVTQFGKPVTLSCSQTLNHNVMYWYQQKSSQAPKLLFHYYDKDFNNEADTPDNFQSRRPNTSFCFLDIRSPGLGDTAMYLCATSRHTGRAQNEQFFGPGTRLTVL.